This T cell receptor (beta chain) was captured by sequencing in a study of cytomegalovirus exposure and HLA in healthy donors. This CDR3 spans 15 amino acids. Germline lookup yields CDR1 MDHEN and CDR2 SYDVKM. V shed 3 bases and J shed 0 bases, with 12 bases lying between them. In the PCR, 60 Vbeta and 13 Jbeta primers were used. TCRdb's copy holds only in-frame clones and misses some; the assay was immunoSEQ multiplex PCR. This sample carries about 140,000 clones, around 90% of them seen once, and the ten largest clones take 0.51%. Sequencing was performed on PBMCs. The clonotype comes from a woman between 40 and 50 years old in good health and CMV-seronegative. The chain has TRBV28 and TRBJ2-7; a possible D gene is TRBD2 (6 bases). The chain's CDR3 is CASSFEAGSSYEQYF. The CDR3 coding sequence is TGTGCCAGCAGTTTTGAGGCGGGGAGCTCCTACGAGCAGTACTTC.